This T cell receptor beta chain originates from a study of cytomegalovirus exposure and HLA in healthy donors. Study observations and caveats: In an earlier analysis, productive rearrangement rates for most beta V segments clustered near 87% or 30%.

The PCR used 60 Vbeta and 13 Jbeta primers. Under the authors' procedure: In a later analysis, the count reached 76 million or so unique TCR beta chains, with about 10 million shared. Sequenced by immunoSEQ multiplex PCR; TCRdb stores in-frame clones only, minus some. V and J calls and clone size follow that table, whereas D and trimming were derived from the DNA. Recorded for this sample: roughly 120,000 clones. Nominally healthy donors provided the samples, though records likely missed some immune exposures. Germline V lookup: CDR1 SNHLY, CDR2 FYNNEI. CDR3 length equals 15 residues. Trimming removed 8 bases from V and 4 bases from J, with 18 bases in between. On this clone itself: The antigen is not known.

This chain connects TRBV2 to TRBJ1-3; D is perhaps TRBD1 (5 bases). This receptor was taken from a man between 18 and 35 years old in good health and CMV-seronegative. Material for sequencing was PBMCs. The CDR3 nucleotides read TGTGCCAGCGCCCAACAGGCTACCTGGGGAAACACCATATATTTT. Its protein product is CASAQQATWGNTIYF.